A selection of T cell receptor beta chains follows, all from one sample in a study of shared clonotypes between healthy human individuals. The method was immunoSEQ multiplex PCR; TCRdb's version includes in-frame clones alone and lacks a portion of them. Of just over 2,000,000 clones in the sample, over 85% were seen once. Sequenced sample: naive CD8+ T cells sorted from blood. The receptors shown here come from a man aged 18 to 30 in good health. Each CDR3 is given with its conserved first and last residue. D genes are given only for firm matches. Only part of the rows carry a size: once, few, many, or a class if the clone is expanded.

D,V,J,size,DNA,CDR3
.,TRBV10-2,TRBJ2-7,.,TGCGCCAGCAGTGAGTCTACGAGCTCCTACGAGCAGTACTTC,CASSESTSSYEQYF
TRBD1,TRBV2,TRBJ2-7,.,TGTGCCAGCAGCCCCGGACAGGGGGCTTACGAGCAGTACTTC,CASSPGQGAYEQYF
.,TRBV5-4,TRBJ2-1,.,TGTGCCAGCAGCTTGGATACGGACAATGAGCAGTTCTTC,CASSLDTDNEQFF
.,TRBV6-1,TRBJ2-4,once,TGTGCCAGCAGTGAAGTAACAGGGTTTGGAAACATTCAGTACTTC,CASSEVTGFGNIQYF
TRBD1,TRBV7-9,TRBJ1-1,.,TGTGCCAGCAGCGGAGCGGGACAGTTGAACACTGAAGCTTTCTTT,CASSGAGQLNTEAFF
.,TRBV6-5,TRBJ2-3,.,TGTGCCAGCAGTTTTCAGGGTGGCACAGATACGCAGTATTTT,CASSFQGGTDTQYF
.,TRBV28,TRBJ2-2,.,TGTGCCAGCAGTTGGGGAGCCACGGACCACGGGGAGCTGTTTTTT,CASSWGATDHGELFF
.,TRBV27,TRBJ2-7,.,TGTGCCAGCAGTTTTTCGGCCGGCGACAGCACCTACGAGCAGTACTTC,CASSFSAGDSTYEQYF
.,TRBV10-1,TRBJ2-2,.,TGCGCCAGCAGTGAAATCTCGCAGACCGGGGAGCTGTTTTTT,CASSEISQTGELFF
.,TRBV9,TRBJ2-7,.,TGTGCCAGCAGCGTAGCTTTAGCAGGCTACGAGCAGTACTTC,CASSVALAGYEQYF
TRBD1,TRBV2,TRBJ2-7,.,TGTGCCAGCAGTGGGGACAGCTACTACGAGCAGTACTTC,CASSGDSYYEQYF